The clone carrying this T cell receptor beta chain has more than one count but fewer than ten. The antigen remains unidentified. Via MiXCR, TCRdb re-called the 5' RACE reads, giving one row per CDR3 protein. The table lists some 330,000 distinct CDR3 sequences, around 20% of them singletons. This record comes from a study of T-cell memory formation after mild COVID-19. The overall study: There were largely donor-specific TCR clusters.

The study, taken as a whole, reports: Most CD4+ clones that shrank were in CM and EM, while CD8+ ones turned up in EMRA.

Germline V CDR1 and CDR2: MNHEY, SVGAGI. The CDR3 has 14 residues. V lost 8 bases to trimming and J lost 5 bases; unmatched junction nucleotides: 9. The sequence was collected from an adult woman who had mild COVID-19 (a few samples of this study predate the infection). Cell type and time point are not known. The J gene is TRBJ2-5, the V gene TRBV6-5; 9 bases line up with TRBD1. Specimen: PBMCs or a T cell subset sorted from them (not recorded which). The CDR3 sequence is CASSQGQGRETQYF. In DNA form, the CDR3 reads TGTGCCAGCTCGCAGGGACAGGGTCGGGAGACCCAGTACTTC.